Following are 28 T cell receptor beta chains from one sample sequenced in a study of cytomegalovirus exposure and HLA in healthy donors. Researchers ran the PCR with 60 Vbeta and 13 Jbeta primers. Using immunoSEQ multiplex PCR, the repertoire was profiled, and TCRdb retains in-frame clones only, with some absent. The table shows fewer than 200,000 clones, with approximately 86% occurring only once. The sample taken for sequencing was PBMCs. The receptors stem from a boy younger than 10 in good health and CMV-seronegative.

The chain carries TRBV28 and TRBJ1-2; D unclear. The CDR3 is 12 amino acids. Germline V gives CDR1 MDHEN, CDR2 SYDVKM. V was trimmed by 5 bases and J by 2 bases, leaving 6 bases between them. DNA for the CDR3: TGTGCCAGCAGTCCGGGGAACTATGGCTACACCTTC. This codes for CASSPGNYGYTF.

This chain links TRBV21-1 with TRBJ2-5; the D call of TRBD1 is as the table states it, not checked on the DNA. TRBV21-1 is reported as a pseudogene. CDR3 size: 18 residues. CDR3 region: CASSKKVGGQGVPETQYF. The CDR3 bases are TGTGCCAGCAGCAAAAAAGTGGGTGGACAGGGGGTCCCAGAGACCCAGTACTTC.

This rearrangement joins TRBV7-6 to TRBJ1-2; TRBD1 might be the D (5 bases). CDR1 is SGHVS, CDR2 FNYEAQ, per germline. The ends were cut back, 1 base at V and 4 bases at J, with 7 bases in the middle. The CDR3 totals 13 residues. This chain's CDR3 is CASSLGGGYGYTF. CDR3 nucleotides: TGTGCCAGCAGCTTAGGGGGGGGCTATGGCTACACCTTC.

Points on this clone: One junction end does not reproduce the germline sequence, and a read error may be involved. The chain combines TRBV29-1 with TRBJ1-2; no definite D call. CDR1 SQVTM and CDR2 ANQGSEA come from the germline V gene. This CDR3 region has 12 residues. The CDR3 bases are TGCAACGTTGACACTCGTTTCTATGGCTACACCTTC. As protein: CNVDTRFYGYTF.

The chain employs TRBV6-1 and TRBJ2-3; TRBD1 agrees at 8 bases. Per germline, CDR1 MNHNS and CDR2 SASEGT. The length of the CDR3 is 16 residues. Unmatched junction bases numbered 7, after V lost 4 bases and J lost 1 base. CDR3 protein: CASSVRQGQGTDTQYF. The DNA for the CDR3 is TGTGCCAGCAGTGTCCGTCAGGGACAGGGCACAGATACGCAGTATTTT.

The V gene is TRBV19, the J gene TRBJ2-1, with 8 positions matching TRBD2. The length of the CDR3 is 15 residues. J lost 6 bases, V lost 1 base, and 5 bases had no gene match. Germline assignment: CDR1 LNHDA and CDR2 SQIVND (reference sequence). The CDR3, as DNA: TGTGCCAGTAGTATAGGTACTAGCGGATTCAATGAGCAGTTCTTC. This codes for CASSIGTSGFNEQFF. The whole variable domain, filled in from reference TRBV19 and TRBJ2-1, reads DGGITQSPKYLFRKEGQNVTLSCEQNLNHDAMYWYRQDPGQGLRLIYYSQIVNDFQKGDIAEGYSVSREKKESFPLTVTSAQKNPTAFYLCASSIGTSGFNEQFFGPGTRLTVL.

The chain employs TRBV6-1 and TRBJ2-2, with D possibly TRBD1 on 6 matching bases. The ends were cut back, 7 bases at V and 4 bases at J, with 16 bases in the middle. The CDR3 has 15 residues. Germline V gene lookup returns CDR1 MNHNS and CDR2 SASEGT. CDR3 amino acids: CASTPRQVSTGELFF. The CDR3 bases are TGTGCCAGCACGCCGAGACAGGTTTCCACCGGGGAGCTGTTTTTT.

The V call is TRBV5-1, the J call TRBJ2-2, with 7 bases that match TRBD2. Unmatched junction bases numbered 5, after V lost 3 bases and J lost 3 bases. The CDR3 covers 15 residues. Per the germline V gene, CDR1 is SGHRS and CDR2 is YFSETQ. The CDR3 loop is CASSSGLVDTGELFF. The CDR3 coding sequence is TGCGCCAGCAGCTCCGGACTAGTGGACACCGGGGAGCTGTTTTTT.

CDR3 DNA sequence: TGTGCCAGCTTCGGGGACAGGAACGAGCAGTTCTTC. It translates to CASFGDRNEQFF. V is TRBV18 and J is TRBJ2-1; 8 bases are shared with TRBD1. J lost 10 bases, V lost 7 bases, and 6 bases had no gene match. The CDR3 is made up of 12 amino acids. The germline V gene has CDR1 KGHSH and CDR2 LQKENI.

The genes are TRBV28 and TRBJ1-2, with 10 bases lining up with TRBD1. Unmatched junction bases numbered 14, after V lost 5 bases and J lost 2 bases. CDR1 is MDHEN, CDR2 SYDVKM, per germline. This CDR3 is 18 amino acids long. The CDR3 is CASSGGRDRGSLNYGYTF. CDR3 nucleotide sequence: TGTGCCAGCAGTGGGGGCCGGGACAGGGGCTCCCTGAACTATGGCTACACCTTC.

The chain employs TRBV5-4 and TRBJ2-7; D unclear. CDR1 and CDR2 (germline): SGHNT, YYREEE (reference sequence). Between the trimmed V and J ends, which lost 0 bases and 0 bases, there was a span of 13 bases. The CDR3 totals 16 residues. CDR3 nucleotides: TGTGCCAGCAGCTTGGCCAGGCCCGAAGGCTCCTACGAGCAGTACTTC. This encodes CASSLARPEGSYEQYF.

The chain couples TRBV29-1 to TRBJ2-1, with 12 bases aligning to TRBD2. Germline lookup yields CDR1 SQVTM and CDR2 ANQGSEA. V dropped 3 bases and J dropped 7; count of bases not matched to a gene: 13. This CDR3 is 17 amino acids long. The CDR3 loop is CSVDLSPASGRVNEQFF. DNA for the CDR3: TGCAGCGTTGATTTATCCCCAGCTAGCGGGAGGGTTAATGAGCAGTTCTTC.

This chain uses TRBV5-1 with TRBJ2-1, with D tentatively TRBD2 (6 bases). CDR1 SGHRS and CDR2 YFSETQ come from the germline V gene. V lost 3 bases to trimming and J lost 5 bases, with 18 bases between them. The CDR3 length is 16 residues. The CDR3 sequence: CASSYGTLGQDNEQFF. In DNA form, the CDR3 reads TGCGCCAGCAGCTACGGGACTCTCGGACAAGACAATGAGCAGTTCTTC.

The rearrangement uses TRBV19 and TRBJ2-7; D may be TRBD1 (5 bases). V was shortened by 4 bases and J by 2 bases, with 12 bases between the two germline ends. There are 14 residues in the CDR3. The V gene's germline CDR1 is LNHDA and CDR2 SQIVND (reference sequence). CDR3 in DNA: TGTGCCAGTAGTAACCCAGGGTTGGCCTACGAGCAGTACTTC. Translation: CASSNPGLAYEQYF.

The V gene is TRBV28, the J gene TRBJ2-7; D is perhaps TRBD2 (5 bases). This CDR3 has 14 amino acids. The ends were cut back, 6 bases at V and 1 base at J, with 13 bases in the middle. Germline CDR1 and CDR2: MDHEN and SYDVKM. The CDR3 bases are TGTGCCAGCAGCCCGGACTCCCCTTCCTACGAGCAGTACTTC. Translation gives CASSPDSPSYEQYF.

Turning to this clone: Other DNA sequences in the sample encode the same CDR3. The chain links TRBV7-9 to TRBJ1-1; no firm D call. The V end was cut by 1 base, the J end by 6 bases, with 6 bases between. Per the germline V gene, CDR1 is SEHNR and CDR2 is FQNEAQ (reference sequence). CDR3 length: 12 residues. The CDR3, as DNA: TGTGCCAGCAGCTTAGGAGGGTCTGAAGCTTTCTTT. It specifies CASSLGGSEAFF.

A note on this clone: At one end the junction does not follow the germline gene, possibly because of a read error. The gene calls are TRBV7-9 and TRBJ2-7, with no clear D. The CDR3 loop spans 13 amino acids. Germline-derived CDR1 and CDR2 are SEHNR and FQNEAQ (reference sequence). CDR3 coding DNA: TGTTCCAGCAGCCGACCAAGCGCCTACGAGCAGTACTTC. This encodes CSSSRPSAYEQYF.

The chain is built from TRBV2 and TRBJ2-1, with 15 bases lining up with TRBD2. V shed 6 bases and J 1 base; nucleotides not matched to a gene: 7. Germline loops: CDR1 SNHLY, CDR2 FYNNEI. The CDR3 length is 18 residues. CDR3 in DNA: TGTGCCAGCAGCGATCCGGGACTAGCGGGGGGTTCCTACAATGAGCAGTTCTTC. Translating it yields CASSDPGLAGGSYNEQFF.

The gene calls are TRBV28 and TRBJ2-1; TRBD2 aligns across 13 bases. Germline V gene data show CDR1 as MDHEN and CDR2 as SYDVKM. V lost 4 bases to trimming and J lost 5 bases; unmatched junction nucleotides: 8. The CDR3 is 17 amino acids. The CDR3 loop reads CASSSGQGLAGNNEQFF. CDR3 nucleotide sequence: TGTGCCAGCAGTTCTGGACAGGGACTAGCGGGAAACAATGAGCAGTTCTTC.

The chain recombines TRBV9 with TRBJ1-4; 8 nucleotides match TRBD1. Germline CDR1 is SGDLS and CDR2 is YYNGEE. CDR3 size: 15 residues. V was pared by 4 bases and J by 6 bases, with 8 bases of the junction left unmatched. The CDR3 reads CASSLEPGQDEKLFF. The CDR3 region has the DNA TGTGCCAGCAGCCTAGAGCCGGGACAGGATGAAAAACTGTTTTTT.

The chain couples TRBV28 to TRBJ2-7; 7 bases fit TRBD2. Trimming cost V 7 bases and J 4 bases; bases outside gene matches: 16. CDR1 and CDR2 from the germline V gene are MDHEN and SYDVKM. This CDR3 is built from 16 residues. For the CDR3, the DNA is TGTGCCAGCACCAGAGCGTCGGGGGGAGCTAGGTACGAGCAGTACTTC. This gives the protein CASTRASGGARYEQYF.

The chain employs TRBV5-1 and TRBJ2-4; possible D gene TRBD1, 7 bases. Trimming shortened V by 2 bases and J by 5 bases, and 14 bases separated the two germline ends. This CDR3 comprises 15 residues. Looked up from germline, CDR1 is SGHRS and CDR2 is YFSETQ. The CDR3 protein is CASSLSRGVENIQYF. CDR3 DNA: TGCGCCAGCAGCTTATCCAGGGGGGTAGAAAACATTCAGTACTTC.

The rearrangement joins TRBV5-4 to TRBJ2-7, with D tentatively TRBD2 (6 bases). V shed 9 bases and J shed 7 bases, with 29 bases lying between them. Germline V gives CDR1 SGHNT, CDR2 YYREEE (reference sequence). CDR3 size: 16 residues. The CDR3 nucleotides read TGTGCCACCTCACCGGTGAGGAGCGGTGGGGCGGGGGAGCAGTACTTC. Its protein product is CATSPVRSGGAGEQYF.

This rearrangement joins TRBV7-9 to TRBJ1-2; D unresolved. Germline V gene data show CDR1 as SEHNR and CDR2 as FQNEAQ (reference sequence). The CDR3 has 13 amino acids. Between the trimmed V and J ends, which lost 3 bases and 5 bases, there was a span of 10 bases. The CDR3 DNA is TGTGCCAGCAGCTTTAACTCCCAATATGGCTACACCTTC. Amino acids: CASSFNSQYGYTF.

The J gene is TRBJ2-1, the V gene TRBV14, with a weak D call TRBD1 (5 bases). Trimming removed 0 bases at V and 10 bases at J, with 16 bases between. The CDR3 is 15 amino acids. In germline, CDR1 is SGHDN, CDR2 FVKESK. The DNA of the CDR3 is TGTGCCAGCAGCCAAGATGGACATCCTCGGCGCGAGCAGTTCTTC. Residues: CASSQDGHPRREQFF.

This sequence joins TRBV5-1 and TRBJ1-1; a weak D match, TRBD1 (6 bases). The CDR3 consists of 13 residues. V lost 7 bases and J 0 bases, leaving 10 bases between the germline ends. Germline V gives CDR1 SGHRS, CDR2 YFSETQ. CDR3 DNA: TGCGCCAGCCGACAGGCCCTGAACACTGAAGCTTTCTTT. Translation: CASRQALNTEAFF. Full variable domain (remainder filled in from reference TRBV5-1 and TRBJ1-1): KAGVTQTPRYLIKTRGQQVTLSCSPISGHRSVSWYQQTPGQGLQFLFEYFSETQRNKGNFPGRFSGRQFSNSRSEMNVSTLELGDSALYLCASRQALNTEAFFGQGTRLTVV.

The V call is TRBV5-1, the J call TRBJ1-1; 8 bases are shared with TRBD1. CDR3 length: 15 residues. Trimming cost V 2 bases and J 1 base; bases outside gene matches: 4. Looked up from germline, CDR1 is SGHRS and CDR2 is YFSETQ. CDR3 region: CASSFQGQGNTEAFF. CDR3 nucleotide sequence: TGCGCCAGCAGCTTCCAAGGACAGGGGAACACTGAAGCTTTCTTT.

With respect to this clone: The germline gene is not matched at one end of the junction; a read error may be the cause. This chain links TRBV11-3 with TRBJ1-6; TRBD1 aligns across 7 bases. CDR3 length: 12 amino acids. Germline CDR1 SGHNT, CDR2 YENEEA. CDR3 DNA: TGTGCCAGCAGCTCCCGGGACAGCGATTTGACTTTT. Translating it yields CASSSRDSDLTF.